The 11 T cell receptor beta chains listed next were all sequenced from one sample in a study of early T cells in non-severe SARS-CoV-2 infection. MiXCR, applied by TCRdb to the 5' RACE reads, yields one record per CDR3 protein. Among tens of thousands of distinct CDR3 sequences listed, 4% to 5.5% were seen once. The specimen sequenced was whole blood. Source of these receptors: an adult who was a healthcare worker with PCR-confirmed SARS-CoV-2 infection or an uninfected control (not recorded which).

The chain combines TRBV28 with TRBJ1-5; 8 bases are shared with TRBD1. With 7 bases clipped from V and 1 base from J, the junction kept 12 bases outside the gene matches. Germline V CDR1 and CDR2: MDHEN, SYDVKM. This CDR3 region has 17 residues. CDR3 loop: CASTMARGQQSNQPQHF. CDR3 nucleotide sequence: TGTGCCAGCACCATGGCCAGGGGGCAGCAGAGCAATCAGCCCCAGCATTTT.

This clonotype occurred a few times. This chain links TRBV7-9 with TRBJ1-1; no reliable D call. Trimming took off 0 bases at V and 0 bases at J, with 11 bases between the two ends. The CDR3 loop spans 16 amino acids. Germline lookup yields CDR1 SEHNR and CDR2 FQNEAQ (reference sequence). CDR3 nucleotides: TGTGCCAGCAGCTTAGCGGGCAGCAACATGAACACTGAAGCTTTCTTT. Amino acid sequence: CASSLAGSNMNTEAFF.

J is TRBJ1-1 and V is TRBV7-9, with no clear D. Trimming pared 10 bases from V and 1 base from J, leaving 7 bases between. In germline, CDR1 is SEHNR, CDR2 FQNEAQ (reference sequence). This CDR3 has 11 amino acids. CDR3 sequence (DNA): TGTGCCACCGGCAAGAACACTGAAGCTTTCTTT. Amino acid sequence: CATGKNTEAFF.

Many counts were recorded for this clonotype. The J gene is TRBJ2-3, the V gene TRBV20-1; D gene uncertain. This CDR3 contains 12 residues. V shed 6 bases and J shed 6 bases, with 13 bases lying between them. CDR1 and CDR2 (germline): DFQATT, SNEGSKA (reference sequence). CDR3 bases: TGCAGTGCCTCAGGAAGCGTTGATACGCAGTATTTT. Protein: CSASGSVDTQYF.

This clonotype has a count of ten or more. The rearrangement joins TRBV27 to TRBJ1-6; D is ambiguous. V dropped 5 bases and J dropped 0 bases, with 2 bases sitting between them. Germline CDR1 and CDR2: MNHEY and SMNVEV (reference sequence). This CDR3 has 13 amino acids. The CDR3 reads CASSPSYNSPLHF. CDR3 sequence (DNA): TGTGCCAGCAGTCCCTCCTATAATTCACCCCTCCACTTT.

This clonotype was seen a few times. V is TRBV6-4 and J is TRBJ1-2, with 8 positions matching TRBD1. With V trimmed by 0 bases and J by 7 bases, 10 bases remained unmatched. In germline, CDR1 is MRHNA, CDR2 SNTAGT. CDR3 size: 16 residues. The CDR3 here is CASSDSAGQGMGGYTF. Here the CDR3 DNA reads TGTGCCAGCAGTGACTCGGCAGGACAGGGAATGGGTGGCTACACCTTC.

This clonotype was seen repeatedly, ten times or more. V and J are TRBV7-2 and TRBJ2-5, with D possibly matching TRBD2 (5 bases). V was trimmed by 1 base and J by 5 bases, leaving 14 bases between them. CDR1 and CDR2 (germline): SGHTA, FQGNSA. The CDR3 spans 15 residues. DNA for the CDR3: TGTGCCAGCAGCTTAGTGGATAGCGCCGTGGAGACCCAGTACTTC. Protein: CASSLVDSAVETQYF.

The chain uses TRBV18 and TRBJ1-1; possibly TRBD1 for D (5 bases). Between the trimmed V and J ends, which lost 3 bases and 8 bases, there was a span of 7 bases. The CDR3 extends over 11 amino acids. Germline V gene sequence: CDR1 KGHSH, CDR2 LQKENI. The CDR3 DNA sequence: TGTGCCAGCTCACCGGGGACGGAAGCTTTCTTT. The encoded protein is CASSPGTEAFF.

This rearrangement joins TRBV7-8 to TRBJ1-1; D uncertain. Trimming removed 2 bases from V and 10 bases from J, with 11 bases in between. The CDR3 covers 12 residues. From germline, CDR1 is SGHVS and CDR2 FQNEAQ. As DNA, the CDR3 is TGTGCCAGCAGCTTATCTGATACTAGAGCTTTCTTT. Its translation: CASSLSDTRAFF.

Ten or more counts support this clonotype. V gene TRBV2 combines with J gene TRBJ2-1, with 9 bases matching TRBD2. Germline assignment: CDR1 SNHLY and CDR2 FYNNEI. J lost 8 bases, V lost 4 bases, and 18 bases had no gene match. The CDR3 has 18 amino acids. The CDR3 here is CASSVTPGWRGGTDEQFF. As DNA, the CDR3 is TGTGCCAGCAGTGTAACCCCGGGGTGGCGGGGGGGCACCGATGAGCAGTTCTTC.

This clonotype was seen many times. The genes are TRBV20-1 and TRBJ2-2; TRBD2 matches 10 bases. The ends lost 6 bases at V and 6 bases at J; junction bases unmatched: 7. CDR3 length: 14 amino acids. Germline-derived CDR1 and CDR2 are DFQATT and SNEGSKA (reference sequence). CDR3 amino acids: CSAPSSGRAGELFF. CDR3 sequence (DNA): TGCAGTGCCCCGTCGAGCGGGAGGGCCGGGGAGCTGTTTTTT.